The clone carrying this TCR beta chain was observed many times. The antigen is not known. The sample comes from a study of regulatory T cells in long-lasting Graves disease. Whole-study findings and limits: Segments TRBV28, TRBJ1-2 and TRBJ2-5 showed preferential usage in persistent disease.

For TCR beta, libraries came from iRepertoire HTBI primers and Arm-PCR of CDR3 regions. A single record per CDR3 protein comes from TCRdb applying MiXCR to the multiplex PCR reads. The sample has about 460,000 distinct CDR3 sequences; approximately 23% are singletons. V lost 1 base and J lost 0, with 10 bases in between. In germline, CDR1 is MDHEN, CDR2 SYDVKM. The CDR3 loop spans 16 amino acids. Time point meaning: persistent/refractory GD, antithyroid drugs over 5 years with positive TRAb. Generation of the TCR library employed RNA extracted from PBMCs. Sequencing was performed on peripheral blood mononuclear cells (PBMCs), taken when the disease was refractory, from a patient treated with antithyroid drugs. This receptor was identified in a female donor with Graves disease. The chain combines TRBV28 with TRBJ1-5, with D hard to call. The CDR3 sequence is CASSLYGDYSNQPQHF. The CDR3 bases are TGTGCCAGCAGTTTATACGGAGATTATAGCAATCAGCCCCAGCATTTT.